The sequence of this TCR beta chain was determined in a study of blood T cell repertoires in COVID-19. About the research overall: The United States, Italy and Spain supplied acute and convalescent COVID-19 samples. The cDNA or gDNA used as material had been derived from T cells, B-cell-depleted T cells, or PBMCs.

As processed by the authors: Estimation of nucleated cell counts was performed using reference gene primer amplification. The repertoire was sequenced with immunoSEQ multiplex PCR; TCRdb's copy has only in-frame clones and lacks some. D and trimming were read from the DNA, whereas the V and J calls and clone size are those reported in that table. The table records 70,000 to 95,000 clones, 70% to 90% of them present only once. This clone came up once. The material sequenced was peripheral blood. The TCR sequence derives from a man aged 45 to 65 with COVID-19, enrolled during active disease.

The CDR3 loop reads CASSTQRMNTGELFF. As DNA, the CDR3 is TGTGCCAGCTCCACTCAGCGGATGAACACCGGGGAGCTGTTTTTT. The rearrangement links TRBV7-8 to TRBJ2-2; tentatively, D is TRBD2 (5 bases). V lost 8 bases, J lost 1 base, and 14 bases lay in between. The CDR3 extends over 15 amino acids. The germline gives CDR1 SGHVS, CDR2 FQNEAQ. Based on the CDR3 plus reference TRBV7-8 and TRBJ2-2, the full variable domain is GAGVSQSPRYKVAKRGQDVALRCDPISGHVSLFWYQQALGQGPEFLTYFQNEAQLDKSGLPSDRFFAERPEGSVSTLKIQRTQQEDSAVYLCASSTQRMNTGELFFGEGSRLTVL.